The clone carrying this TCR beta chain was seen ten or more times. Its antigen is unknown. Noted time point: persistent/refractory GD, antithyroid drugs over 5 years with positive TRAb. From RNA extracted from PBMCs, the TCR library was made. Trimming cost V 5 bases and J 6 bases, with 17 bases left between them. The germline gives CDR1 SGHAT, CDR2 FQNNGV. The CDR3 consists of 14 residues. This record belongs to a study of regulatory T cells in long-lasting Graves disease. Arm-PCR of CDR3 regions with iRepertoire HTBI primers generated TCR beta libraries. MiXCR, applied by TCRdb to the multiplex PCR reads, yields one record per CDR3 protein. The sample has hundreds of thousands of distinct CDR3 sequences; roughly 20% are singletons. Points from the study as a whole: What was studied was peripheral blood only, and not thyroid tissue. TCR diversity was lower in persistent than newly diagnosed Graves' disease. Favored usage of TRBV28, TRBJ1-2 and TRBJ2-5 was recorded in persistent disease.

The clonotype comes from a female donor with Graves disease. The sample here was peripheral blood mononuclear cells (PBMCs), taken when the disease was refractory, from a patient treated with antithyroid drugs. J is TRBJ2-7 and V is TRBV11-2; D may match TRBD1 or TRBD2 (5 bases each). The CDR3 region has the DNA TGTGCCAGCAGCGCCCCGGGACGCCGCGGCGAGCAGTACTTC. Translating gives CASSAPGRRGEQYF.